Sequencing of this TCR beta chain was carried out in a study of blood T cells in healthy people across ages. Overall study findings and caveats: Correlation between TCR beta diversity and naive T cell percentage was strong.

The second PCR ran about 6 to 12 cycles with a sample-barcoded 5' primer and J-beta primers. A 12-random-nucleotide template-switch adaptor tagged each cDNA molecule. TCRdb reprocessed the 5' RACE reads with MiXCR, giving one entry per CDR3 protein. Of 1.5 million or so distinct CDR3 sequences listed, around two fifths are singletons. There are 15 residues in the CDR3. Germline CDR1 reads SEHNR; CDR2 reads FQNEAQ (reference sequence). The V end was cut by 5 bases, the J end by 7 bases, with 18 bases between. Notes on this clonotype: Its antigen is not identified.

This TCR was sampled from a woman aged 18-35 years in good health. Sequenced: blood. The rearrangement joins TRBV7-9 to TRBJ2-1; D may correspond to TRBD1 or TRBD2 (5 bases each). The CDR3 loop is CASSTRDDPGNEQFF. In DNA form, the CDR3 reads TGTGCCAGCAGCACCCGGGACGACCCGGGTAATGAGCAGTTCTTC. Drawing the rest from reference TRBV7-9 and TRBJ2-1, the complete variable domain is DTGVSQNPRHKITKRGQNVTFRCDPISEHNRLYWYRQTLGQGPEFLTYFQNEAQLEKSRLLSDRFSAERPKGSFSTLEIQRTEQGDSAMYLCASSTRDDPGNEQFFGPGTRLTVL.